This T cell receptor (beta chain) was sequenced during a study of blood T cell repertoires in COVID-19. About the study: Researchers got acute and convalescent COVID-19 samples from the United States, Italy and Spain.

Participants came from roughly 25 US areas, aged about 18 to 89 years. Shortly before study entry, within 2 weeks, exposed participants had met a COVID-19 case. The authors' processing: Amplification of reference gene primers was used by the study to estimate nucleated cell counts. Only in-frame clones appear in the TCRdb table, and some are missing; sequencing was by immunoSEQ multiplex PCR. V and J calls and clone size are given by that table; D and trimming were obtained from the DNA. The table records around 340,000 clones, around nine tenths of them present only once. Sequenced material: PBMCs or T cells enriched from blood (not recorded which). The TCR originated in a woman aged 25 to 45 who had been exposed to COVID-19.

The CDR3 here is CASSYRGLSIGGYTF. CDR3 bases: TGTGCCAGCAGTTACCGAGGGCTAAGTATCGGGGGCTACACCTTC. This chain uses TRBV6-5 with TRBJ1-2; D not resolved. This CDR3 region has 15 residues. Trimming removed 2 bases at V and 8 bases at J, with 18 bases between. In germline, CDR1 is MNHEY, CDR2 SVGAGI.